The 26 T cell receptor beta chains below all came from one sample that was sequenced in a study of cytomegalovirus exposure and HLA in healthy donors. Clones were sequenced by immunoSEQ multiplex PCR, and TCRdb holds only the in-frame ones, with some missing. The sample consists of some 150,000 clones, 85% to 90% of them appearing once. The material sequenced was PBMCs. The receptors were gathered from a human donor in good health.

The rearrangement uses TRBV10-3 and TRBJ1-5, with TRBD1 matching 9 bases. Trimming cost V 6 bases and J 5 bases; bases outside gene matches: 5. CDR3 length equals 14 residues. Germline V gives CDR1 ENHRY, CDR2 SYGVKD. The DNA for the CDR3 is TGTGCCATCAGGCAGGGACAGGGCGATCAGCCCCAGCATTTT. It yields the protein CAIRQGQGDQPQHF.

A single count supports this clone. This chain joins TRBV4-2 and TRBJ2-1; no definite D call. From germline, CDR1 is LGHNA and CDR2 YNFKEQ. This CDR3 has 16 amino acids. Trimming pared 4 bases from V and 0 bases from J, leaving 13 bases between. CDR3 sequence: CASSLSGGSSYNEQFF. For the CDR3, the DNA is TGTGCCAGCAGCCTCTCCGGCGGTAGCTCCTACAATGAGCAGTTCTTC.

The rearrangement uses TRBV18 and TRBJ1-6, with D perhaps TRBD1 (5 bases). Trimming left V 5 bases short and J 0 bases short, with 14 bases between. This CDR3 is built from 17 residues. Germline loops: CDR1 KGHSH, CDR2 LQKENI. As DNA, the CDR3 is TGTGCCAGCTCAACACGATCGGACAACTCCTATAATTCACCCCTCCACTTT. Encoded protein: CASSTRSDNSYNSPLHF.

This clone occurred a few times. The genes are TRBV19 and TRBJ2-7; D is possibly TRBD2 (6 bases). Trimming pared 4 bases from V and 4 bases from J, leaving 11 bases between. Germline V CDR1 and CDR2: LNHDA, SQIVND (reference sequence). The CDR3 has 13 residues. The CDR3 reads CASSRRDVYEQYF. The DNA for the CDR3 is TGTGCCAGTAGTAGGCGGGACGTTTACGAGCAGTACTTC.

CDR3: CASPQGGWNTEAFF. CDR3 DNA: TGTGCCAGCCCCCAGGGGGGTTGGAACACTGAAGCTTTCTTT. V gene TRBV2 combines with J gene TRBJ1-1, with 7 bases fitting TRBD1. This CDR3 comprises 14 residues. The germline CDR1 and CDR2 sequences are SNHLY and FYNNEI. V lost 8 bases, J lost 1 base, and 7 bases stayed unmatched.

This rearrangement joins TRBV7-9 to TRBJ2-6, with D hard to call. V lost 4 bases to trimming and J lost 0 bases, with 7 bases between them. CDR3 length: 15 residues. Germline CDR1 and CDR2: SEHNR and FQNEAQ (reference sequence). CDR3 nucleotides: TGTGCCAGCAGCTCCTTTCCCTCTGGGGCCAACGTCCTGACTTTC. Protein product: CASSSFPSGANVLTF. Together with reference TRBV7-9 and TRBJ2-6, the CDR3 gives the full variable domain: DTGVSQNPRHKITKRGQNVTFRCDPISEHNRLYWYRQTLGQGPEFLTYFQNEAQLEKSRLLSDRFSAERPKGSFSTLEIQRTEQGDSAMYLCASSSFPSGANVLTFGAGSRLTVL.

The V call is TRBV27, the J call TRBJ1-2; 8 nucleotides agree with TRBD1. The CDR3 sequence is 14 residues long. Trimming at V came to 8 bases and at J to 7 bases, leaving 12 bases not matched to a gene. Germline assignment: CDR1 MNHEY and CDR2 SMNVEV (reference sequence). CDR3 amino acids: CASGPEQGAGGYTF. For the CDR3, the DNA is TGTGCCAGCGGACCGGAGCAGGGGGCGGGTGGCTACACCTTC.

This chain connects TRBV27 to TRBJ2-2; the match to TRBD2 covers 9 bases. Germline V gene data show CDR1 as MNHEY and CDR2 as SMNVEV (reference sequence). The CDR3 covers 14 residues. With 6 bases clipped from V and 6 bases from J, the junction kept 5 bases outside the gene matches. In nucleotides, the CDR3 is TGTGCCAGCAGCCGCGGGGGGGAGGCCGGGGAGCTGTTTTTT. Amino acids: CASSRGGEAGELFF.

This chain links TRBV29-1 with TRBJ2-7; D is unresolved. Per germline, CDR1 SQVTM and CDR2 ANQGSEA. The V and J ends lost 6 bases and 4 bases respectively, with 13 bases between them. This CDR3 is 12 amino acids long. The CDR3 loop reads CSVGQWQYEQYF. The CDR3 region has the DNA TGCAGCGTGGGCCAGTGGCAATACGAGCAGTACTTC.

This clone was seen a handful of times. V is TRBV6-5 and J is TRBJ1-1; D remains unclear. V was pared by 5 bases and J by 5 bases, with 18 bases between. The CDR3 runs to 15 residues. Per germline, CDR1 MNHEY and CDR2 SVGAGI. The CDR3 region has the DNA TGTGCCAGCAGTCCACTGACGGCAGGAGGAACTGAAGCTTTCTTT. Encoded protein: CASSPLTAGGTEAFF.

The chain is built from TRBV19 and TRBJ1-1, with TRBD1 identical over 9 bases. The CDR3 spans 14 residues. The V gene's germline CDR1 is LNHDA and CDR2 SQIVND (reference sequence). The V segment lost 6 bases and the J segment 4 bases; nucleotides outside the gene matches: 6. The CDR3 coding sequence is TGTGCCAGTAGAGTATGGACAGGGGCCACTGAAGCTTTCTTT. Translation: CASRVWTGATEAFF.

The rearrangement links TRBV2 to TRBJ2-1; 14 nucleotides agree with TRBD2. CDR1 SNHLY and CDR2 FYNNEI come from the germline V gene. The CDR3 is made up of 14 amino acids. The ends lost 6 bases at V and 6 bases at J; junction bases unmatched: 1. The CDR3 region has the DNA TGTGCCAGCAGGACTAGCGGGGGGGCCAATGAGCAGTTCTTC. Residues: CASRTSGGANEQFF.

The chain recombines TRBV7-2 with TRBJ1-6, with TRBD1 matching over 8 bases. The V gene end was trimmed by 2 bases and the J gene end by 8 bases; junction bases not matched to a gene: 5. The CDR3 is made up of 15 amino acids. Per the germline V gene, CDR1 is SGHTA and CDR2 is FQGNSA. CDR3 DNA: TGTGCCAGCAGCTTACGGACAGGGCTGGATTCACCCCTCCACTTT. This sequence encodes CASSLRTGLDSPLHF.

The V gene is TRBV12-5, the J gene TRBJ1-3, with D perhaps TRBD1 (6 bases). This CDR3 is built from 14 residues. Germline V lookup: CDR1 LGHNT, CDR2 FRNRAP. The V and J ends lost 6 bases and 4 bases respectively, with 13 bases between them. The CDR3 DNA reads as TGTGCTAGTGGACCGACAGGAACGGGAAACACCATATATTTT. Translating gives CASGPTGTGNTIYF. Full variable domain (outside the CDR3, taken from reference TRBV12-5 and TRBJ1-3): DARVTQTPRHKVTEMGQEVTMRCQPILGHNTVFWYRQTMMQGLELLAYFRNRAPLDDSGMPKDRFSAEMPDATLATLKIQPSEPRDSAVYFCASGPTGTGNTIYFGEGSWLTVV.

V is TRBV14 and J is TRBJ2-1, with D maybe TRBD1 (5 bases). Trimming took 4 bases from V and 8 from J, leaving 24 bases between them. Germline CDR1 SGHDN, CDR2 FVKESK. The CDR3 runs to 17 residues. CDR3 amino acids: CASSRLPGNFAADEQFF. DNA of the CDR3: TGTGCCAGCAGCCGTCTTCCAGGGAACTTCGCGGCCGATGAGCAGTTCTTC. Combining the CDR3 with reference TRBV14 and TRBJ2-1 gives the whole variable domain EAGVTQFPSHSVIEKGQTVTLRCDPISGHDNLYWYRRVMGKEIKFLLHFVKESKQDESGMPNNRFLAERTGGTYSTLKVQPAELEDSGVYFCASSRLPGNFAADEQFFGPGTRLTVL.

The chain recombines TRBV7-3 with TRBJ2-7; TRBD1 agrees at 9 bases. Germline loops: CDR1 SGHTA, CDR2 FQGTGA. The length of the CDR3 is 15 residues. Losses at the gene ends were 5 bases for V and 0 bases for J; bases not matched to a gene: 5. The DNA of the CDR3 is TGTGCCAGCAGCCGGGACAGGGCGCCCTCCTACGAGCAGTACTTC. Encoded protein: CASSRDRAPSYEQYF.

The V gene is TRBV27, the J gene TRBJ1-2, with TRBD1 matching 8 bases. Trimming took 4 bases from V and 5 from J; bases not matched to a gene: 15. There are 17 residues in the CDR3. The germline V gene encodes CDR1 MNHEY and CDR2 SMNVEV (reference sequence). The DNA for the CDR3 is TGTGCCAGCAGTTCCACCGGGACAGGATTTTCCATTTATGGCTACACCTTC. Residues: CASSSTGTGFSIYGYTF.

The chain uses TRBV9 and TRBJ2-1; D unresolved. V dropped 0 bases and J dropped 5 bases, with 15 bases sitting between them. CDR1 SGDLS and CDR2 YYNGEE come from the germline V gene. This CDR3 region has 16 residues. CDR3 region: CASSVGLQEVHNEQFF. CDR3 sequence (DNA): TGTGCCAGCAGCGTAGGCTTACAAGAAGTCCACAATGAGCAGTTCTTC.

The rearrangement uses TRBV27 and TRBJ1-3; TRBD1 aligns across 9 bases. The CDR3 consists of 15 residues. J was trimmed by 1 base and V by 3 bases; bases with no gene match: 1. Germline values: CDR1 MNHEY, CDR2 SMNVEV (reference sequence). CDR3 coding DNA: TGTGCCAGCAGTTTGGGGACAGGGTCTGGAAACACCATATATTTT. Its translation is CASSLGTGSGNTIYF.

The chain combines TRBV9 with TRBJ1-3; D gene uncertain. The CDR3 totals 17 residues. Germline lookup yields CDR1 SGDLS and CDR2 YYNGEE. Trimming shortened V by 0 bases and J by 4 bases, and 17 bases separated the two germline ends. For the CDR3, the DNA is TGTGCCAGCAGCGTAGCCAAAACAGAGTTGGTCGGAAACACCATATATTTT. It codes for CASSVAKTELVGNTIYF.

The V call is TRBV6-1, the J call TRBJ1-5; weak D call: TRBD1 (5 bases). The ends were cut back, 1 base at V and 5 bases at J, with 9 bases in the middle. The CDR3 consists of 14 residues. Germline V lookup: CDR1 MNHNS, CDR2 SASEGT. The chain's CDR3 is CASSEGQSYQPQHF. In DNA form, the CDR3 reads TGTGCCAGCAGTGAAGGACAGTCCTATCAGCCCCAGCATTTT.

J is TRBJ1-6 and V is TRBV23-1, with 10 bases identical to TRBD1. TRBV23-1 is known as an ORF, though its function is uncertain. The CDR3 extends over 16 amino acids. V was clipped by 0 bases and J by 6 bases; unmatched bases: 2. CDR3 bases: TGCGCCAGCAGTCAATCCCGGGACAGGGGTAATTCACCCCTCCACTTT. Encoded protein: CASSQSRDRGNSPLHF.

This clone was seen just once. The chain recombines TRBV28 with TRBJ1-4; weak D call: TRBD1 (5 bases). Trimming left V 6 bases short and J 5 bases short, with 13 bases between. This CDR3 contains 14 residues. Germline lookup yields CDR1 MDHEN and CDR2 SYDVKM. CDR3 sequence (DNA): TGTGCCAGCAGCCTAGGGGTACCCAATGAAAAACTGTTTTTT. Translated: CASSLGVPNEKLFF. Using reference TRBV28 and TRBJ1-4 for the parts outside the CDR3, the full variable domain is DVKVTQSSRYLVKRTGEKVFLECVQDMDHENMFWYRQDPGLGLRLIYFSYDVKMKEKGDIPEGYSVSREKKERFSLILESASTNQTSMYLCASSLGVPNEKLFFGSGTQLSVL.

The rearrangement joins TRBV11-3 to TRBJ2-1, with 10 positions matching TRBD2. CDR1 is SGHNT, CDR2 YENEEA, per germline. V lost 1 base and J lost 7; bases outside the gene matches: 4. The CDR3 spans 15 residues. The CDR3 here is CASSLGTSGRNEQFF. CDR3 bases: TGTGCCAGCAGCTTAGGGACTAGCGGTCGAAATGAGCAGTTCTTC.

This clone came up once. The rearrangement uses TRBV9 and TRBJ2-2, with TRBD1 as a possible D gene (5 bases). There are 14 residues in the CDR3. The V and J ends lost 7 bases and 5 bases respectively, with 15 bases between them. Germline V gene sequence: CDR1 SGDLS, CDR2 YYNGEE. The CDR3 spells CASSYAGWTGELFF. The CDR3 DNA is TGTGCCAGCTCCTACGCAGGGTGGACCGGGGAGCTGTTTTTT.

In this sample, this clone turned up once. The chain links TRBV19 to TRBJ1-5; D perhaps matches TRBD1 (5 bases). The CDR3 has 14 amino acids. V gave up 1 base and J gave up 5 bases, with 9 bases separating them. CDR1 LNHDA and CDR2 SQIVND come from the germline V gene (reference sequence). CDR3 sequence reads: CASSIGAGYQPQHF. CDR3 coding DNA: TGTGCCAGTAGTATAGGGGCAGGGTATCAGCCCCAGCATTTT.